Described below is a single T cell receptor beta chain sequence and its context. This entry comes from a study of blood T cell repertoires in COVID-19. Study background: Specimens from acute and convalescent COVID-19 originated in the United States, Italy and Spain. PBMCs, B-cell-depleted T cells, or T cells were the source of the cDNA or gDNA that made up the material.

In the study's own analysis: Quantification of nucleated cells was approximated via reference gene primer amplification. Sequencing used immunoSEQ multiplex PCR; TCRdb keeps in-frame clones, though not all of them. V, J and clone size derive from that table, while D and trimming were established from the DNA sequence. The sample has around 110,000 clones, 90% seen once; the top ten hold 1.8%. Trimming stripped 0 bases from V and 0 bases from J, with 7 bases between. Germline V CDR1 and CDR2: SGHTS, YDEGEE. The CDR3 contains 15 residues. The chain has TRBV5-8 and TRBJ1-3; D is perhaps TRBD1 (5 bases). The specimen sequenced was peripheral blood. This receptor was obtained from a human donor with active COVID-19. The donor label of this sample is uncertain. CDR3 bases: TGTGCCAGCAGCTTGGGACAGCACTCTGGAAACACCATATATTTT. Encoded protein: CASSLGQHSGNTIYF.